These T cell receptor beta chains were read from a single sample in a study of T cells after yellow fever vaccination. One entry per CDR3 protein results from TCRdb running MiXCR on the 5' RACE reads. The data contain under 550,000 distinct CDR3 sequences, about a fifth of them singletons. This sample comprised PBMCs, obtained more than 20 days after the first yellow fever vaccination. These receptors were obtained from a man aged 18 to 30 who received the YFV17D yellow fever vaccine. Both conserved end residues are part of each CDR3. The D gene is left open where the match is weak. Part of the rows lack a size; the others show once, few, many or a class for expanded clones.

V,J,size,D,CDR3,DNA
TRBV11-2,TRBJ2-7,-,-,CASSLRGDPYEQYF,TGTGCCAGCAGCTTAAGGGGGGACCCCTACGAGCAGTACTTC
TRBV5-1,TRBJ2-3,-,TRBD2,CASSQTSSGGADTQYF,TGCGCCAGCAGCCAGACCTCTAGCGGGGGGGCCGATACGCAGTATTTT
TRBV6-1,TRBJ1-1,few,-,CASSNLGAVRSEAFF,TGTGCCAGCAGCAACTTAGGGGCGGTGAGGAGTGAAGCTTTCTTT
TRBV20-1,TRBJ2-5,few,-,CSALNRQRGETQYF,TGCAGTGCCCTAAATCGGCAGAGGGGGGAGACCCAGTACTTC
TRBV20-1,TRBJ2-1,-,TRBD2,CSASGGLAGGPYNEQFF,TGCAGTGCTAGCGGGGGACTAGCGGGGGGTCCCTACAATGAGCAGTTCTTC
TRBV6-1,TRBJ2-2,-,-,CASSEPGSGELFF,TGTGCCAGCAGTGAACCGGGGTCCGGGGAGCTGTTTTTT
TRBV4-1,TRBJ2-7,few,-,CASSQGLQSTYEQYF,TGCGCCAGCAGCCAAGGCTTACAGTCTACCTACGAGCAGTACTTC
TRBV5-1,TRBJ1-2,-,-,CASSWGAEVDGYTF,TGCGCCAGCAGCTGGGGCGCTGAGGTGGATGGCTACACCTTC
TRBV12-3/TRBV12-4,TRBJ1-3,-,-,CASSSMNTIYF,TGTGCCAGCAGTTCTATGAACACCATATATTTT
TRBV7-2,TRBJ2-3,few,-,CASSLAGMEADTQYF,TGTGCCAGCAGCTTAGCAGGGATGGAGGCAGATACGCAGTATTTT
TRBV6-4,TRBJ2-6,-,-,CASRQSGANVLTF,TGTGCCAGTAGACAGTCCGGGGCCAACGTCCTGACTTTC
TRBV12-3/TRBV12-4,TRBJ2-5,-,-,CASSIGTGASETQYF,TGTGCCAGCAGTATCGGGACGGGGGCCTCCGAGACCCAGTACTTC
TRBV3-1,TRBJ2-7,-,-,CASSRGGTYEQYF,TGTGCCAGCAGCCGCGGTGGGACTTACGAGCAGTACTTC
TRBV2,TRBJ1-2,-,-,CASSYDTIYGYTF,TGTGCCAGCAGCTATGACACAATCTATGGCTACACCTTC
TRBV4-1,TRBJ2-3,-,-,CASRGWDTQYF,TGCGCCAGCAGGGGGTGGGATACGCAGTATTTT
TRBV7-2,TRBJ1-6,-,-,CASSPYSEPYNSPLHF,TGTGCCAGCAGCCCCTACAGTGAGCCCTATAATTCACCCCTCCACTTT
TRBV7-2,TRBJ2-2,many,-,CASSMYTGELFF,TGTGCCAGCAGCATGTACACCGGGGAGCTGTTTTTT
TRBV7-6,TRBJ2-5,-,TRBD2,CASSLAGTGGRQETQYF,TGTGCCAGCAGCTTAGCTGGGACGGGGGGGAGGCAAGAGACCCAGTACTTC
TRBV7-2,TRBJ1-5,-,TRBD1,CASSLMTGEYDQPQHF,TGTGCCAGCAGCTTAATGACAGGGGAATACGATCAGCCCCAGCATTTT
TRBV6-2/TRBV6-3,TRBJ1-2,-,-,CASSLRRANYGYTF,TGTGCCAGCAGTCTTCGTCGGGCTAACTATGGCTACACCTTC
TRBV15,TRBJ2-5,few,-,CATGREPKETQYF,TGTGCCACGGGTAGGGAGCCTAAAGAGACCCAGTACTTC
TRBV5-1,TRBJ2-1,few,-,CASKGLNSYNEQFF,TGCGCCAGCAAAGGGCTGAACTCCTACAATGAGCAGTTCTTC
TRBV5-1,TRBJ1-3,-,TRBD1,CASSERQGAASSGNTIYF,TGCGCCAGCAGCGAGCGACAGGGAGCCGCTTCCTCTGGAAACACCATATATTTT
TRBV19,TRBJ2-1,-,TRBD2,CASSFRGESRRNEQFF,TGTGCCAGTAGTTTTCGGGGGGAATCGAGGAGGAATGAGCAGTTCTTC
TRBV5-1,TRBJ1-2,-,-,CASSFGSGARGYTF,TGCGCCAGCAGCTTCGGATCAGGGGCGCGAGGCTACACCTTC
TRBV20-1,TRBJ2-1,-,-,CSASLLALSEQFF,TGCAGTGCTAGTTTACTAGCCCTAAGCGAGCAGTTCTTC
TRBV5-1,TRBJ2-3,-,TRBD2,CASSWGGAGDTQYF,TGCGCCAGCAGCTGGGGAGGGGCGGGAGATACGCAGTATTTT
TRBV7-6,TRBJ2-1,-,TRBD1,CASSLTGGGIIEQFF,TGTGCCAGCAGCTTAACAGGGGGAGGAATAATAGAGCAGTTCTTC
TRBV7-8,TRBJ2-5,-,TRBD2,CASSLGRGLAANLETQYF,TGTGCCAGCAGCTTAGGCCGTGGGCTAGCGGCCAATTTGGAGACCCAGTACTTC
TRBV12-5,TRBJ2-2,-,-,CASGLDSRGSTGELFF,TGTGCTAGTGGTTTGGATAGCAGGGGCTCCACCGGGGAGCTGTTTTTT
TRBV12-3/TRBV12-4,TRBJ2-7,-,TRBD2,CASKKQAPGTKYHEQYF,TGTGCCAGCAAAAAGCAGGCTCCTGGGACTAAATACCACGAGCAGTACTTC
TRBV12-3/TRBV12-4,TRBJ1-1,few,-,CASRTGTEAFF,TGTGCCAGCAGGACAGGTACTGAAGCTTTCTTT
TRBV5-5,TRBJ1-1,few,-,CASREFYTEAFF,TGTGCCAGCCGAGAATTTTACACTGAAGCTTTCTTT
TRBV12-3/TRBV12-4,TRBJ2-5,few,TRBD1,CASSLVGDRGFETQYF,TGTGCCAGCAGTTTAGTCGGGGACAGGGGGTTTGAGACCCAGTACTTC
TRBV4-2,TRBJ1-6,-,TRBD1,CASSLRPDRAFYNSPLHF,TGTGCCAGCAGCCTCCGACCGGACAGGGCGTTCTATAATTCACCCCTCCACTTT
TRBV4-1,TRBJ2-5,-,TRBD1,CASSQGAGQGPGETQYF,TGCGCCAGCAGCCAAGGTGCAGGACAGGGGCCAGGGGAGACCCAGTACTTC
TRBV6-1,TRBJ2-1,few,-,CASGTQGDNEQFF,TGTGCCAGCGGTACGCAGGGTGACAATGAGCAGTTCTTC
TRBV11-1,TRBJ2-2,-,TRBD1,CASSLPGTGSSNTGELFF,TGTGCCAGCAGCTTACCAGGGACAGGGAGCTCGAACACCGGGGAGCTGTTTTTT
TRBV5-1,TRBJ1-5,-,TRBD1,CASSVTGDSNQPQHF,TGCGCCAGCAGCGTCACAGGGGATAGCAATCAGCCCCAGCATTTT
TRBV10-1,TRBJ2-5,-,TRBD2,CASSDSGAPLGETQYF,TGCGCCAGCAGCGATAGCGGGGCGCCCCTCGGAGAGACCCAGTACTTC
TRBV7-2,TRBJ2-3,once,TRBD2,CASSPRIAGEDTQYF,TGTGCCAGCAGCCCCCGGATAGCGGGGGAAGATACGCAGTATTTT
TRBV20-1,TRBJ2-2,-,-,CSARQVGGELFF,TGCAGTGCTAGACAGGTCGGCGGGGAGCTGTTTTTT
TRBV12-3/TRBV12-4,TRBJ1-2,few,-,CASSFPGAYGYTF,TGTGCCAGCAGTTTTCCGGGGGCCTATGGCTACACCTTC
TRBV9,TRBJ2-6,once,-,CASSPRRDPSGANVLTF,TGTGCCAGCAGCCCCCGCCGGGACCCTTCTGGGGCCAACGTCCTGACTTTC
TRBV20-1,TRBJ2-2,few,-,CSASSSANTGELFF,TGCAGTGCTAGTTCTAGCGCAAACACCGGGGAGCTGTTTTTT
TRBV7-2,TRBJ2-2,few,TRBD2,CASSSGGVWTGELFF,TGTGCCAGCAGCAGCGGGGGGGTATGGACCGGGGAGCTGTTTTTT
TRBV7-9,TRBJ1-4,few,-,CASSLNTGSKEKLFF,TGTGCCAGCAGCTTAAACACGGGTTCGAAGGAAAAACTGTTTTTT
TRBV28,TRBJ1-1,-,TRBD1,CASLNRGPTEAFF,TGTGCCAGTCTTAACAGGGGGCCGACTGAAGCTTTCTTT
TRBV5-1,TRBJ1-1,few,TRBD1,CASSPKAGGWNTEAFF,TGCGCCAGCAGCCCCAAGGCAGGGGGCTGGAACACTGAAGCTTTCTTT
TRBV4-2,TRBJ2-3,few,-,CASSHQTAVGTDTQYF,TGTGCCAGCAGCCATCAGACAGCCGTCGGGACAGATACGCAGTATTTT
TRBV6-4,TRBJ2-1,few,-,CASSPRGQLNYNEQFF,TGTGCCAGCAGTCCACGAGGGCAGTTAAACTACAATGAGCAGTTCTTC
TRBV6-1,TRBJ1-2,few,-,CASRTDGEANYGYTF,TGTGCCAGCAGAACGGACGGAGAAGCTAACTATGGCTACACCTTC
TRBV5-1,TRBJ2-2,-,TRBD2,CASSREAIYTGELFF,TGCGCCAGCTCGCGGGAGGCTATCTACACCGGGGAGCTGTTTTTT
TRBV12-3/TRBV12-4,TRBJ2-4,few,-,CASTDPRGTQYF,TGTGCCAGCACCGACCCCAGGGGTACTCAGTACTTC
TRBV5-4,TRBJ2-7,-,-,CASSTITGPEQYF,TGTGCCAGCAGCACCATCACAGGGCCCGAGCAGTACTTC
TRBV4-3,TRBJ2-3,few,-,CASSQGVLDTQYF,TGCGCCAGCAGCCAAGGGGTCCTAGATACGCAGTATTTT